The clone carrying this T cell receptor beta chain was seen ten or more times. The sample comes from a study of HIV-infected patients and healthy controls. Reverse transcription used around 540 ng RNA and constant-region primers for alpha and beta. Separate chain-specific third strand synthesis with multiplexing indices produced the alpha and beta libraries. TCRdb itself ran the 5' RACE reads through MiXCR, one entry per CDR3 protein. The data hold roughly 9,800 distinct CDR3 sequences, with around 9.3% observed a single time. Unmatched junction bases numbered 5, after V lost 4 bases and J lost 1 base. Per germline, CDR1 MDHEN and CDR2 SYDVKM. The CDR3 is made up of 15 amino acids. The repertoire came from unfractionated whole blood and reflected all unsorted peripheral T cells.

The J gene is TRBJ1-1, the V gene TRBV28; 8 bases agree with TRBD1. The input for sequencing was blood, taken before antiretroviral therapy. This TCR was recovered from an adult with HIV infection. The CDR3 protein is CASSWGTGGNTEAFF. Written as DNA, the CDR3 is TGTGCCAGCAGTTGGGGGACAGGAGGGAACACTGAAGCTTTCTTT. Filled out from reference TRBV28 and TRBJ1-1, the complete variable domain reads DVKVTQSSRYLVKRTGEKVFLECVQDMDHENMFWYRQDPGLGLRLIYFSYDVKMKEKGDIPEGYSVSREKKERFSLILESASTNQTSMYLCASSWGTGGNTEAFFGQGTRLTVV.